The subject of this entry is one TCR beta chain. The data stem from a study of blood T cell repertoires in COVID-19. In the study overall: The cDNA or gDNA used as material had been derived from T cells, B-cell-depleted T cells, or PBMCs.

As originally analysed: Reference gene primers were amplified, and this amplification served to estimate nucleated cell counts. Assay used: immunoSEQ multiplex PCR; TCRdb lists only in-frame clones, some missing. V and J calls and clone size come straight from that table; D and trimming were deduced from the DNA. The sample yields 140,000 to 150,000 clones, 84% seen once. Germline CDR1 reads LGHNA; CDR2 reads YSLEER. Trimming took 0 bases from V and 3 from J, leaving 9 bases between them. The CDR3 has 15 residues. This clonotype was sampled from a human donor in a cohort sampled during active COVID-19. Sequenced sample: peripheral blood. The chain has TRBV4-3 and TRBJ1-3, with D possibly TRBD1 on 5 matching bases. The CDR3 DNA sequence: TGCGCCAGCAGCCAAGATAGGGGAATTGGAAACACCATATATTTT. It translates to CASSQDRGIGNTIYF.